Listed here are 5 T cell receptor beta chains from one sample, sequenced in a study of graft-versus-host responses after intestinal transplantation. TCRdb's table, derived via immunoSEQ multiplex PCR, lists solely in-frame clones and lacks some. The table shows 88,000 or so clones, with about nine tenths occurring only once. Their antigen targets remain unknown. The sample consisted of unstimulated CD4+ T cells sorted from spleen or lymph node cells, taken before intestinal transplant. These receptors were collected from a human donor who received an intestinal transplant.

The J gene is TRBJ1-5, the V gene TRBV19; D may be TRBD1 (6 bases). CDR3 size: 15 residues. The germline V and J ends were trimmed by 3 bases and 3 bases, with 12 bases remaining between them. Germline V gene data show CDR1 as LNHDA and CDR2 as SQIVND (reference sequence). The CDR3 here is CASSISGQLNQPQHF. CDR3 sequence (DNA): TGTGCCAGTAGTATCAGCGGACAGCTCAATCAGCCCCAGCATTTT. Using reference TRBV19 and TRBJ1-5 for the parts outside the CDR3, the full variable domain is DGGITQSPKYLFRKEGQNVTLSCEQNLNHDAMYWYRQDPGQGLRLIYYSQIVNDFQKGDIAEGYSVSREKKESFPLTVTSAQKNPTAFYLCASSISGQLNQPQHFGDGTRLSIL.

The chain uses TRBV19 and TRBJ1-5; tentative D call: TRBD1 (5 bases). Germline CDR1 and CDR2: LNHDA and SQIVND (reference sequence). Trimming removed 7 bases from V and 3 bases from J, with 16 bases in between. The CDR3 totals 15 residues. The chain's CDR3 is CASMSSQAFNQPQHF. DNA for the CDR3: TGTGCCAGTATGTCCTCACAGGCGTTCAATCAGCCCCAGCATTTT.

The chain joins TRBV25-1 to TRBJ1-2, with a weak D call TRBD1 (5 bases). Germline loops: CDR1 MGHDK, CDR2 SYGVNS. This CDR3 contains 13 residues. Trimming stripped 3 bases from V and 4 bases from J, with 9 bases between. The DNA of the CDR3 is TGTGCCAGCAGTGAGCGGCAGGGCTATGGCTACACCTTC. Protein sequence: CASSERQGYGYTF.

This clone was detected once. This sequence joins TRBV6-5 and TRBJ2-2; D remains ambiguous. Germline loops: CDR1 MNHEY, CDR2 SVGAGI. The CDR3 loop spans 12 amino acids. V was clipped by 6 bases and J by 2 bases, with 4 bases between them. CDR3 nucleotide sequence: TGTGCCAGCAGCCCTAACACCGGGGAGCTGTTTTTT. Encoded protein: CASSPNTGELFF.

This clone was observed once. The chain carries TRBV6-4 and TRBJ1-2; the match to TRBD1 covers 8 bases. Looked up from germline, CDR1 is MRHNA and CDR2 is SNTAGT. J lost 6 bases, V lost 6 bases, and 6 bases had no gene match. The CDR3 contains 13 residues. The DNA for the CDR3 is TGTGCCAGCAGGTCAGGGGGCGCCGATGGCTACACCTTC. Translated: CASRSGGADGYTF.